A selection of T cell receptor beta chains follows, all from one sample in a study of blood T cell repertoires in COVID-19. Clones were read by immunoSEQ multiplex PCR, and TCRdb kept only the in-frame ones, dropping some. The table includes around 130,000 clones, about 80% detected once. The sequencing sample was made of peripheral blood. These receptors were taken from a woman aged 45-65 years with acute or convalescent COVID-19. Each CDR3 is given with its conserved first and last residue. The D gene is left open where the match is weak. Expanded clones are given a class, and other clones once, few, many or no size at all.

J | V | size | D | DNA | CDR3
TRBJ1-1 | TRBV6-5 | once | NA | TGTGCCAGCAGCTCGGGGGAGACTGAAGCTTTCTTT | CASSSGETEAFF
TRBJ1-3 | TRBV12-5 | once | NA | TGTGCTAGTGGGGACAGAGGGTGGGAACTGTATTTT | CASGDRGWELYF
TRBJ1-5 | TRBV10-2 | NA | NA | TGCGCCAGCAGTGAGTGGCCAGGGGAAGGTCAGCCCCAGCATTTT | CASSEWPGEGQPQHF
TRBJ2-7 | TRBV5-4 | NA | NA | TGTGCCAGCAGCCTCGGACAGAGTTCGGGTTACGAGCAGTACTTC | CASSLGQSSGYEQYF
TRBJ1-1 | TRBV6-5 | NA | TRBD1 | TGTGCCAGCCAGACAGGGGGCACCACTGAAGCTTTCTTT | CASQTGGTTEAFF
TRBJ2-2 | TRBV5-1 | NA | TRBD1 | TGCGCCAGCAGCCGGGACAGTCTAGGCGGGGAGCTGTTTTTT | CASSRDSLGGELFF
TRBJ2-3 | TRBV15 | NA | TRBD2 | TGTGCCACCAGCACTTTTTCTCCGACTAGCGGGCGCACAGATACGCAGTATTTT | CATSTFSPTSGRTDTQYF
TRBJ1-1 | TRBV29-1 | NA | TRBD1 | TGCAGCGTTGTAGACAGGGGGCTGGGAGCTTTCTTT | CSVVDRGLGAFF
TRBJ1-6 | TRBV6-5 | NA | NA | TGTGCCAGCAGGGCGGAACCAGAAGGTTCACCCCTCCACTTT | CASRAEPEGSPLHF
TRBJ2-3 | TRBV2 | NA | TRBD1 | TGTGCCAGCAGTTACGACAGGGGAGATACGCAGTATTTT | CASSYDRGDTQYF
TRBJ2-1 | TRBV19 | NA | TRBD2 | TGTGCCAGTAGTATAGGGGGGGGGAGCAATGAGCAGTTCTTC | CASSIGGGSNEQFF
TRBJ2-3 | TRBV6-1 | NA | TRBD2 | TGTGCCAGCAGTGAAGTAAGCGGGGGTTCCGATACGCAGTATTTT | CASSEVSGGSDTQYF
TRBJ1-2 | TRBV28 | NA | NA | TGTGCCAGCAGTCCCCGGGTCAGGGGATCAGGCTACACCTTC | CASSPRVRGSGYTF
TRBJ2-2 | TRBV10-3 | NA | TRBD2 | TGTGCCATCAGCCGACTAGCGGGGGACACCGGGGAGCTGTTTTTT | CAISRLAGDTGELFF
TRBJ2-7 | TRBV29-1 | NA | TRBD2 | TGCAGCGCCCGGACTAGCGGGGGCTACGAGCAGTACTTC | CSARTSGGYEQYF
TRBJ1-3 | TRBV4-1 | NA | NA | TGCGCCAGCAGCCAAGATTCCCAGGGTTTCGGAAACACCATATATTTT | CASSQDSQGFGNTIYF
TRBJ2-1 | TRBV27 | NA | TRBD2 | TGTGCCAGCAGCCCGGGGGGGGCCCCCTACAATGAGCAGTTCTTC | CASSPGGAPYNEQFF
TRBJ1-2 | TRBV28 | NA | NA | TGTGCCAGCACAGGCCTTTCCTTCTATGGCTACACCTTC | CASTGLSFYGYTF
TRBJ1-2 | TRBV4-1 | NA | NA | TGCGCCAGCAGCCAAGATGGTGGAGGGAACTATGGCTACACCTTC | CASSQDGGGNYGYTF
TRBJ1-4 | TRBV4-1 | NA | NA | TGCGCCAGCACCAAGAGGGAGAACCCAACTAATGAAAAACTGTTTTTT | CASTKRENPTNEKLFF
TRBJ1-4 | TRBV5-1 | NA | TRBD1 | TGCGCCAGCAGAGTAAGGCCGGGACAGGGTGAAAAACTGTTTTTT | CASRVRPGQGEKLFF
TRBJ1-1 | TRBV19 | NA | TRBD1 | TGTGCCAGTAGCATCAACAGGGGAGCTGAAGCTTTCTTT | CASSINRGAEAFF
TRBJ2-1 | TRBV5-5 | NA | NA | TGTGCCAGCAGCAGCCTCTTAAATGAGCAGTTCTTC | CASSSLLNEQFF
TRBJ1-1 | TRBV4-2 | few | NA | TGTGCCAGCAGCTCTTTAAAAAGGGGGTTGAACACTGAAGCTTTCTTT | CASSSLKRGLNTEAFF
TRBJ2-4 | TRBV21-1 | NA | NA | TGTGCCAGCAGCCCCGGGCGGGTAGAACTAGCCAAAAACATTCAGTACTTC | CASSPGRVELAKNIQYF
TRBJ2-7 | TRBV5-3 | NA | NA | TGTGCCAGAAGGGCGAGACATCCGGCCTACGAGCAGTACTTC | CARRARHPAYEQYF
TRBJ1-2 | TRBV21-1 | NA | NA | TGTGCCAGCAGCCTAGGAGTTAAGGGCTACACCTTC | CASSLGVKGYTF
TRBJ2-3 | TRBV4-1 | NA | NA | TGCGCCAGCAGCCAAGCTAGTCTGGATACGCAGTATTTT | CASSQASLDTQYF
TRBJ2-3 | TRBV3-1/TRBV3-2 | NA | NA | TGTGCCAGCAGCACACACACAGATACGCAGTATTTT | CASSTHTDTQYF
TRBJ2-7 | TRBV9 | NA | NA | TGTGCCAGCAGCGTAGATGGGCGGGGGCCTTCCTACGAGCAGTACTTC | CASSVDGRGPSYEQYF
TRBJ1-1 | TRBV5-1 | NA | NA | TGCGCCAGCAGCTGGGGCGGGGATGGACCTGAAGCTTTCTTT | CASSWGGDGPEAFF
TRBJ1-1 | TRBV6-5 | NA | TRBD1 | TGTGCCAGCAGACTGACAGGGCTAATGAACACTGAAGCTTTCTTT | CASRLTGLMNTEAFF
TRBJ1-2 | TRBV27 | NA | TRBD1 | TGTGCCAGCAGGACAATTTCAGGGGGCGAGCAACCCTATGGCTACACCTTC | CASRTISGGEQPYGYTF
TRBJ1-5 | TRBV27 | NA | NA | TGTGCCAGCAGTTTAGGGGCAGGACGAAATCAGCCCCAGCATTTT | CASSLGAGRNQPQHF
TRBJ1-5 | TRBV10-3 | NA | NA | TGTGCCATCAGTACGGAAGGAGGGAATCAGCCCCAGCATTTT | CAISTEGGNQPQHF
TRBJ2-7 | TRBV9 | NA | NA | TGTGCCAGCAGCGTAGGGGTAAGGGGCGAGCAGTACTTC | CASSVGVRGEQYF
TRBJ2-4 | TRBV13 | NA | TRBD1 | TGTGCCAGCAGCTTGACAGGGGTCAAAAACATTCAGTACTTC | CASSLTGVKNIQYF
TRBJ1-1 | TRBV14 | NA | NA | TGTGCCAGCAGCCGCGACACTGAAGCTTTCTTT | CASSRDTEAFF
TRBJ1-1 | TRBV11-2 | NA | NA | TGTGCCAGCAGCCAGGACGCCCCAGGGATGAACACTGAAGCTTTCTTT | CASSQDAPGMNTEAFF
TRBJ1-2 | TRBV24-1 | NA | TRBD1 | TGTGCCACCAGGGGACAGGGTGCTAACTATGGCTACACCTTC | CATRGQGANYGYTF
TRBJ1-1 | TRBV6-2/TRBV6-3 | NA | NA | TGTGCCAGCAGTTCCCGGGGGGGGAACACTGAAGCTTTCTTT | CASSSRGGNTEAFF
TRBJ2-7 | TRBV13 | NA | NA | TGTGCCAGCAGCCTACAGGGATACTCCTACGAGCAGTACTTC | CASSLQGYSYEQYF
TRBJ2-7 | TRBV28 | NA | TRBD1 | TGTGCCAGCAGTTACGGACAGGGCGAGCAGTACTTC | CASSYGQGEQYF
TRBJ2-5 | TRBV5-1 | NA | NA | TGCGCCAGCAGCTTGGCACAGAGCCAAGAGACCCAGTACTTC | CASSLAQSQETQYF
TRBJ1-5 | TRBV9 | NA | NA | TGTGCCAGCAGCCCTCCTGGCGCGGATCAGCCCCAGCATTTT | CASSPPGADQPQHF
TRBJ1-1 | TRBV6-5 | NA | NA | TGTGCCAGTACCCCGGACATTTTGGCGAGCACTGAAGCTTTCTTT | CASTPDILASTEAFF
TRBJ2-7 | TRBV5-5 | NA | NA | TGTGCCAGCAGCTTGGGAATGGGGCAGACCTACGAGCAGTACTTC | CASSLGMGQTYEQYF
TRBJ1-6 | TRBV3-1/TRBV3-2 | NA | NA | TGTGCCAGCAGCCCCCGGGATACGGGGTCACCCCTCCACTTT | CASSPRDTGSPLHF
TRBJ1-6 | TRBV28 | NA | TRBD1 | TGTGCCAGCAGTTTCCCAGGGATGAGGGGGCGCATTAATTCACCCCTCCACTTT | CASSFPGMRGRINSPLHF
TRBJ2-7 | TRBV6-6 | NA | NA | TGTGCCAGCAGCAACCAAGACAGGTACGAGCAGTACTTC | CASSNQDRYEQYF
TRBJ1-1 | TRBV28 | NA | TRBD1 | TGTGCCAGCAGTCCCTCAGGGGGCGTGGTCGTGACTGAAGCTTTCTTT | CASSPSGGVVVTEAFF
TRBJ1-4 | TRBV19 | NA | NA | TGTGCCAGTAGTATGAAACAAATCACCGCAACTAATGAAAAACTGTTTTTT | CASSMKQITATNEKLFF
TRBJ1-3 | TRBV2 | NA | NA | TGTGCCAGGGGAACAGGGTCTGGAAACACCATATATTTT | CARGTGSGNTIYF
TRBJ2-7 | TRBV30 | NA | NA | TGTGCCTGGAGTAGGACAGTCTCCTACGAGCAGTACTTC | CAWSRTVSYEQYF
TRBJ2-1 | TRBV19 | once | NA | TGTGCCAGTAGTACCGGGGACTACAATGAGCAGTTCTTC | CASSTGDYNEQFF
TRBJ2-3 | TRBV11-2 | NA | NA | TGTGCCAGCAGCTTACTGTACAGCCCTACAGATACGCAGTATTTT | CASSLLYSPTDTQYF
TRBJ1-2 | TRBV10-1 | NA | NA | TGCGCCACATCGTCGGGGGGCAGCGATGGCTACACCTTC | CATSSGGSDGYTF